This T cell receptor (beta chain) was sequenced in a study of CD8+ T cells in alopecia areata. Broader study findings: There were many expanded lesional clones persisting in scalp and blood during tofacitinib.

RNA, once extracted, was reverse transcribed into cDNA for use as the sequencing template. Method: immunoSEQ multiplex PCR; TCRdb's copy keeps in-frame clones and lacks some. The sample carries 150,000 to 200,000 clones, 50% to 70% recorded once. Indicated treatment: oral pan-JAK inhibitor, 5-10 mg twice daily. CDR3 length: 13 residues. Trimming cost V 5 bases and J 6 bases, with 13 bases left between them. CDR1 and CDR2 (germline): SNHLY, FYNNEI. On this clone itself: Its specificity is not known.

The V and J genes are TRBV2 and TRBJ1-2, with D uncertain. The receptor comes from a human donor with alopecia areata. The sequencing used CD4+ T cells sorted from blood, collected at week 4, from a patient treated with tofacitinib. Here the CDR3 reads CASSPLTGDGYTF. In DNA form, the CDR3 reads TGTGCCAGCAGTCCATTGACGGGAGATGGCTACACCTTC.